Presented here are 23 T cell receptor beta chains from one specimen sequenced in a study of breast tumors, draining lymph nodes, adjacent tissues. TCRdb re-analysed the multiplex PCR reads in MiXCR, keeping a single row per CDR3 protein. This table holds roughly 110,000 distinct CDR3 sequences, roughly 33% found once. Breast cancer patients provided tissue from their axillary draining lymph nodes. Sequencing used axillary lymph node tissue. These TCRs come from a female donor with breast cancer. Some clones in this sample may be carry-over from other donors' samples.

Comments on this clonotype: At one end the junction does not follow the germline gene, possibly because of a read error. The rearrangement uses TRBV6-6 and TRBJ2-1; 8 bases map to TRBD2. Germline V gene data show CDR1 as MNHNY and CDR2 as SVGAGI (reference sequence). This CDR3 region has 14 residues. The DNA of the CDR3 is TGTGCCTGCAGTCACGCTAGCGGGTGGGATGAGCAGTTCTTC. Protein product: CACSHASGWDEQFF.

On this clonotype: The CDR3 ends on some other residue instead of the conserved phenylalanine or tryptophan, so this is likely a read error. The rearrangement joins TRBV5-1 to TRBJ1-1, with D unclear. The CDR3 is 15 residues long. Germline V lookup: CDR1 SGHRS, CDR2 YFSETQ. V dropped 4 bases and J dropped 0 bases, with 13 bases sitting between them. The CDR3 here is CASSPRTGLNTEAFS. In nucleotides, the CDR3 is TGCGCCAGCAGCCCACGGACCGGGCTGAACACTGAAGCTTTCTCT.

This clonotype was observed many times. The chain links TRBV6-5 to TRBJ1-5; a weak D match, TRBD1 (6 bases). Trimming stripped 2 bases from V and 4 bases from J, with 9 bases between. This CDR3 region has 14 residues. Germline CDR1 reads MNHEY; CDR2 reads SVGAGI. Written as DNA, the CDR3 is TGTGCCAGCAGTTACCAAGGGGGAAATCAGCCCCAGCATTTT. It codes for CASSYQGGNQPQHF.

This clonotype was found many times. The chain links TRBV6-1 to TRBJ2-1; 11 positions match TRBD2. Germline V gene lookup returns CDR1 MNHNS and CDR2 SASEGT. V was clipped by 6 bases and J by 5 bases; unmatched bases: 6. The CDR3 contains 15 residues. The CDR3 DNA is TGTGCCAGCAGACCAGGGACTAGCGGAAACAATGAGCAGTTCTTC. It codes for CASRPGTSGNNEQFF.

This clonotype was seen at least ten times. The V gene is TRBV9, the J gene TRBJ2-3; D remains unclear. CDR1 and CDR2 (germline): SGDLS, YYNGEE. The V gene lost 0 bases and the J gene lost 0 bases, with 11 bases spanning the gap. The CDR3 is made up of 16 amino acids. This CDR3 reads CASSVDAHGSTDTQYF. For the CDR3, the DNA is TGTGCCAGCAGCGTAGACGCCCACGGTAGCACAGATACGCAGTATTTT.

The CDR3 here is CASRDRLRKGSGNFGYTF. The CDR3 nucleotides are TGTGCCAGCAGGGACAGGTTAAGAAAGGGGTCGGGTAATTTTGGCTACACCTTC. The chain uses TRBV6-5 and TRBJ1-2, with TRBD1 matching 7 bases. CDR3 length: 18 residues. Germline CDR1 MNHEY, CDR2 SVGAGI. V shed 6 bases and J 7 bases; nucleotides not matched to a gene: 23.

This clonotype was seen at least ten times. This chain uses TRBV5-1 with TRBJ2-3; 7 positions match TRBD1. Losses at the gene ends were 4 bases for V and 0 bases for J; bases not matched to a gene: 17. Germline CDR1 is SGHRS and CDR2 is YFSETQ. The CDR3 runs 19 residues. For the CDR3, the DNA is TGCGCCAGCAGCCCGTCCCGGGACAGTGAACGAACTAGCACAGATACGCAGTATTTT. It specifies CASSPSRDSERTSTDTQYF.

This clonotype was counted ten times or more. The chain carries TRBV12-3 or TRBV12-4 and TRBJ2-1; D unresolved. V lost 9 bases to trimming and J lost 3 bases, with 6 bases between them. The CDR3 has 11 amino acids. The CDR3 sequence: CASQGYNEQFF. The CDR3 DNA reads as TGTGCCAGTCAAGGCTACAATGAGCAGTTCTTC.

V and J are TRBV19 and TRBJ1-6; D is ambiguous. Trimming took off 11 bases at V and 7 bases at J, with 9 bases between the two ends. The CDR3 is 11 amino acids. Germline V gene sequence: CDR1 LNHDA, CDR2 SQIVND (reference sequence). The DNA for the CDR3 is TGTGCCGACGGACGGAATTCACCCCTCCACTTT. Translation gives CADGRNSPLHF.

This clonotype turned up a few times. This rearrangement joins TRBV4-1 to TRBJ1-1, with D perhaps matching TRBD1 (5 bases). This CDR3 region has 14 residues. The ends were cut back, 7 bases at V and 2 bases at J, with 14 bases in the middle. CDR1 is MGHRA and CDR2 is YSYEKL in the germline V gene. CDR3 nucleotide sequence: TGCGCCAGCACCTCGGCGGGGGGAAACACTGAAGCTTTCTTT. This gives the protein CASTSAGGNTEAFF.

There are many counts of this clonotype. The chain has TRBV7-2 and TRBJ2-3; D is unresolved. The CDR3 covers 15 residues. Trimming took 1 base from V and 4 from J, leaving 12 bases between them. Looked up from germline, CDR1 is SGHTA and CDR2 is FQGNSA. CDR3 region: CASSLVGYFPDTQYF. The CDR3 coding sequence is TGTGCCAGCAGCTTAGTAGGCTACTTTCCAGATACGCAGTATTTT.

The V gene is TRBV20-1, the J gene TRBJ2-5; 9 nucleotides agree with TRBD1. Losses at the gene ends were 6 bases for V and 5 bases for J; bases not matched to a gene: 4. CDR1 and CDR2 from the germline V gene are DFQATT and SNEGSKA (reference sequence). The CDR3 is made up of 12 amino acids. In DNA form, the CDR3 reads TGCAGTGCGCGGGACAGGGCCGAGACCCAGTACTTC. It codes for CSARDRAETQYF.

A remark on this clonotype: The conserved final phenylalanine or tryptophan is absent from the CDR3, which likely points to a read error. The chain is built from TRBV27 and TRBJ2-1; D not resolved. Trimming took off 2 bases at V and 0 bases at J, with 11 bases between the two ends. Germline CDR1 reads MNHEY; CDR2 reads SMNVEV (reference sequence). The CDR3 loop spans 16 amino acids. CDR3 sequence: CASSLIPRSSYNEQFL. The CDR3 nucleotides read TGTGCCAGCAGTTTAATACCGAGGAGCTCCTACAATGAGCAGTTCCTC.

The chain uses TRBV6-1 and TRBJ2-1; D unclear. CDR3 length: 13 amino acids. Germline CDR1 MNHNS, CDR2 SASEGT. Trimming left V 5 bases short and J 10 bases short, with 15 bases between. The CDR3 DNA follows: TGTGCCAGCAGTTCGGACCTGCTGGGGGAGCAGTTCTTC. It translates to CASSSDLLGEQFF.

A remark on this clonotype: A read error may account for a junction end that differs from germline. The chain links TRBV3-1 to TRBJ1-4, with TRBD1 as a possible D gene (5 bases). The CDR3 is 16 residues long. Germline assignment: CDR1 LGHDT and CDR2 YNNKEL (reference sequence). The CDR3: CPSSQDRGSSGEKLFF. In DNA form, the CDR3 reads TGTCCCAGCAGCCAAGATCGGGGGAGCTCTGGTGAAAAACTGTTTTTT. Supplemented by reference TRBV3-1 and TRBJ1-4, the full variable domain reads DTAVSQTPKYLVTQMGNDKSIKCEQNLGHDTMYWYKQDSKKFLKIMFSYNNKELIINETVPNRFSPKSPDKAHLNLHINSLELGDSAVYFCPSSQDRGSSGEKLFFGSGTQLSVL.

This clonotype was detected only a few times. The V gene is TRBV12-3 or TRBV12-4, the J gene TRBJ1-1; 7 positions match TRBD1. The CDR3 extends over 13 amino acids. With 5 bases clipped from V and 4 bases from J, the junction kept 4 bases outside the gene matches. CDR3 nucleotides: TGTGCCAGCAGTACCAGGGGGACCACTGAAGCTTTCTTT. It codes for CASSTRGTTEAFF.

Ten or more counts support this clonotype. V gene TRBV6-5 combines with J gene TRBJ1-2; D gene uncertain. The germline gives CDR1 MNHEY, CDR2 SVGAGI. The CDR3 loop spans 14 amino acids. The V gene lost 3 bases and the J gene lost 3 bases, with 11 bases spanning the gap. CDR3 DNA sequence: TGTGCCAGCAGTTATGGGGTGGGCGACTATGGCTACACCTTC. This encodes CASSYGVGDYGYTF.

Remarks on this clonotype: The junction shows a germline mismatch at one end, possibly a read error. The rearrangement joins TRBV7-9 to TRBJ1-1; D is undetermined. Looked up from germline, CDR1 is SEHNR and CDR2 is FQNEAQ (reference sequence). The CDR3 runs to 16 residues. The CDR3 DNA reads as TGTGCCAGCAGCCCCCCCCAGGACCTCTGGAACACTGAACCTTTCTTT. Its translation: CASSPPQDLWNTEPFF.

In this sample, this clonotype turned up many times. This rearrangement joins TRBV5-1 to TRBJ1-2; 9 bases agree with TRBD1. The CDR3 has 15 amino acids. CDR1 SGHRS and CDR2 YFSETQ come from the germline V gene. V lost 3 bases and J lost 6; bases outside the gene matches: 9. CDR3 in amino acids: CASSWQDRGYDGYTF. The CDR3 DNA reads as TGCGCCAGCAGCTGGCAGGACAGGGGATATGATGGCTACACCTTC.

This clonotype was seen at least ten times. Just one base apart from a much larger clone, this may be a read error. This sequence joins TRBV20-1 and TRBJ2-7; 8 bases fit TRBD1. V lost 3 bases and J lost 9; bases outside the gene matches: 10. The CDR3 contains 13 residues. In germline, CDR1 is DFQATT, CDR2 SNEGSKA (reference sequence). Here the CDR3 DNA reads TGCAGTGCTAGGGCGACAGGGGACGACGCGCAGTACTTC. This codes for CSARATGDDAQYF.

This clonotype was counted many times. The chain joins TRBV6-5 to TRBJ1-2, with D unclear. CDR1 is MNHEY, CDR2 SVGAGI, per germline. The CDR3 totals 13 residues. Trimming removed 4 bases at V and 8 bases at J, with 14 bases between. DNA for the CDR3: TGTGCCAGCAGTTCCCCCGGCAGCTGGGGCTACACCTTC. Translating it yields CASSSPGSWGYTF.

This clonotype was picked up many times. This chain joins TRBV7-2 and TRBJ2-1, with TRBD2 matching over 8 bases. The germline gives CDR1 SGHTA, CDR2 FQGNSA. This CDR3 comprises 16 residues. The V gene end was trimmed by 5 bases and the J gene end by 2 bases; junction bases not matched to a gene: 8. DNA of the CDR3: TGTGCCAGCAGCCACCGCGGGGGGAAGGCCTACAATGAGCAGTTCTTC. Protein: CASSHRGGKAYNEQFF.

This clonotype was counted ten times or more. The CDR3: CASSFRDRVTDTQYF. The CDR3 nucleotides are TGTGCCAGCAGCTTCCGGGACAGGGTCACAGATACGCAGTATTTT. This rearrangement joins TRBV7-3 to TRBJ2-3; 9 bases fit TRBD1. This CDR3 spans 15 amino acids. Germline V gives CDR1 SGHTA, CDR2 FQGTGA. The V and J ends lost 3 bases and 2 bases, in that order; junction bases with no gene match: 3.